The 25 T cell receptor beta chains below come from one sample, sequenced in a study of CD8+CD57+ T cells in acquired aplastic anemia. TCR beta VDJ and CDR3 profiles were obtained from a genomic DNA template. TCRdb reanalysed the reads using MiXCR and keeps one entry per CDR3 protein. This table has about 270,000 distinct CDR3 sequences, around 82% appearing once. The patients chosen for sequencing had shown expansion of CD8+CD57+ cells (detected by flow cytometry). Sequencing input: sorted CD4+, CD8+, or CD8+CD57+ T cells (not recorded which) from PBMCs. All receptors derive from a human donor with aplastic anemia.

Of note for this clonotype: The CDR3 ends on some other residue instead of the conserved phenylalanine or tryptophan, so this is likely a read error. The DNA is left out, because the CDR3 cannot be placed on it with certainty; the CDR3 is given as TCRdb lists it. The chain couples TRBV24-1 to TRBJ2-2. Germline CDR1 KGHDR, CDR2 SFDVKD. The CDR3 is 13 amino acids in total, end residues counted. The CDR3 protein is CATLAKKTGVGVL.

In regard to this clonotype: A read error may be the cause here, since a much bigger clone is one base away. The chain uses TRBV7-6 and TRBJ1-2, with D possibly TRBD1 on 5 matching bases. Trimming removed 7 bases from V and 10 bases from J, with 28 bases in between. This CDR3 contains 16 residues. Per germline, CDR1 SGHVS and CDR2 FNYEAQ. The CDR3 here is CASTLGRDPSGANYTF. DNA of the CDR3: TGTGCCAGCACCCTAGGGAGGGACCCCTCTGGGGCCAACTACACCTTC.

This clonotype was seen more than once but under ten times. The V gene is TRBV29-1, the J gene TRBJ1-2, with 7 positions matching TRBD1. The germline gives CDR1 SQVTM, CDR2 ANQGSEA. The CDR3 is 12 amino acids. V gave up 5 bases and J gave up 5 bases; unmatched junction bases: 5. The CDR3 nucleotides read TGCAGCGTTAGGGACAGTTCATATGGCTACACCTTC. It specifies CSVRDSSYGYTF.

J is TRBJ1-1 and V is TRBV9, with D uncertain. V lost 0 bases and J 6 bases, leaving 21 bases between the germline ends. The CDR3 totals 17 residues. Germline V gene lookup returns CDR1 SGDLS and CDR2 YYNGEE. The CDR3 nucleotides are TGTGCCAGCAGCGTAGGGTCAGATACGCAGGTTATTGCTGAAGCTTTCTTT. Translation: CASSVGSDTQVIAEAFF. Full variable domain (rest looked up from reference TRBV9 and TRBJ1-1): DSGVTQTPKHLITATGQRVTLRCSPRSGDLSVYWYQQSLDQGLQFLIQYYNGEERAKGNILERFSAQQFPDLHSELNLSSLELGDSALYFCASSVGSDTQVIAEAFFGQGTRLTVV.

This chain joins TRBV11-1 and TRBJ1-6, with no clear D. Germline V CDR1 and CDR2: SGHAT, FQDESV (reference sequence). This CDR3 is 16 amino acids long. With 3 bases removed from V and 2 bases from J, the gap between germline ends came to 11 bases. CDR3 loop: CASSFADGAYNSPLHF. The DNA for the CDR3 is TGTGCCAGCAGCTTCGCGGACGGCGCCTATAATTCACCCCTCCACTTT.

V usage is TRBV7-8 and J usage is TRBJ2-3; possible D gene TRBD2, 5 bases. This CDR3 region has 14 residues. The germline gives CDR1 SGHVS, CDR2 FQNEAQ. The V and J ends lost 4 bases and 4 bases respectively, with 12 bases between them. CDR3 in amino acids: CASSSLSDSDTQYF. CDR3 sequence (DNA): TGTGCCAGCAGCTCCCTTAGCGATTCAGATACGCAGTATTTT.

The J gene is TRBJ2-7, the V gene TRBV24-1, with TRBD2 matching over 8 bases. Judging by the DNA end, TRBJ2-1 fits better; the J call may be wrong. Germline V gene lookup returns CDR1 KGHDR and CDR2 SFDVKD. The length of the CDR3 is 14 residues. The CDR3 DNA reads TGTGCCACCGGGACCAGCGGGAGTAAGTATGAGCAGTTCTTC. This codes for CATGTSGSKYEQFF.

The gene calls are TRBV7-9 and TRBJ2-1; 9 bases agree with TRBD2. There are 16 residues in the CDR3. Germline V gene data show CDR1 as SEHNR and CDR2 as FQNEAQ (reference sequence). V was pared by 5 bases and J by 11 bases, with 16 bases of the junction left unmatched. The CDR3 bases are TGTGCCAGCAGCGGTCAAAGAAGCGGGGGGAGCGATAAGCAGTTCTTC. Translation gives CASSGQRSGGSDKQFF.

Details on this clonotype: The DNA is left out, because the CDR3 cannot be placed on it with certainty; the CDR3 is given as TCRdb lists it. This rearrangement joins TRBV7-9 to TRBJ2-5; TRBD1 is taken as the D call from the table, unchecked against the DNA. Germline-derived CDR1 and CDR2 are SEHNR and FQNEAQ (reference sequence). With termini counted, the CDR3 has 15 amino acids. The CDR3 is CASSSTGTQYFGPYF.

V usage is TRBV5-1 and J usage is TRBJ2-7; the match to TRBD1 covers 9 bases. V lost 4 bases to trimming and J lost 5 bases; unmatched junction nucleotides: 7. CDR1 and CDR2 from the germline V gene are SGHRS and YFSETQ. This CDR3 spans 14 amino acids. The DNA for the CDR3 is TGCGCCAGCAGCCCAGGGACAGGGAGGCACGAGCAGTACGTC. Translating gives CASSPGTGRHEQYV.

This clonotype was detected only once. The chain couples TRBV15 to TRBJ1-4, with D uncertain. The V gene lost 8 bases and the J gene lost 0 bases, with 13 bases spanning the gap. CDR3 size: 15 residues. The germline V gene has CDR1 LNHNV and CDR2 YYDKDF (reference sequence). The CDR3 bases are TGTGCCACCCAAACGGGGAGTGCAACTAATGAAAAACTGTTTTTT. Its translation is CATQTGSATNEKLFF.

The gene calls are TRBV7-8 and TRBJ2-5; D unclear. The CDR3 totals 13 residues. V lost 5 bases and J 6 bases, leaving 13 bases between the germline ends. CDR1 is SGHVS and CDR2 is FQNEAQ in the germline V gene. As DNA, the CDR3 is TGTGCCAGCAGCCCCGCCGACATAAAGACCCAGTACTTC. Translation gives CASSPADIKTQYF.

The V call is TRBV24-1, the J call TRBJ1-2; no reliable D call. The CDR3 covers 14 residues. V lost 4 bases and J lost 0, with 8 bases in between. Germline CDR1 reads KGHDR; CDR2 reads SFDVKD. CDR3 coding DNA: TGTGCCACCAGTGAGTCTCCTCCTAACTATGGCTACACCTTC. Its translation is CATSESPPNYGYTF.

Comments on this clonotype: At one end the junction does not follow the germline gene, possibly because of a read error. The chain couples TRBV7-2 to TRBJ2-3; possibly TRBD1 for D (6 bases). The CDR3 sequence is 16 residues long. Per the germline V gene, CDR1 is SGHTA and CDR2 is FQGNSA. DNA for the CDR3: TGTGCCAGCAGCTTAGCGGCAGGGGCCGCCGCACATACTCAGTATTTT. Its translation: CASSLAAGAAAHTQYF. The variable domain in full, with the rest retrieved from reference TRBV7-2 and TRBJ2-3, is GAGVSQSPSNKVTEKGKDVELRCDPISGHTALYWYRQSLGQGLEFLIYFQGNSAPDKSGLPSDRFSAERTGGSVSTLTIQRTQQEDSAVYLCASSLAAGAAAHTQYFGPGTRLTVL.

This clonotype was observed a handful of times. V is TRBV25-1 and J is TRBJ1-6, with D possibly being TRBD1 (5 bases). Trimming removed 8 bases from V and 8 bases from J, with 10 bases in between. Looked up from germline, CDR1 is MGHDK and CDR2 is SYGVNS. CDR3 size: 12 residues. This chain's CDR3 is CASGRADSPLHF. CDR3 nucleotide sequence: TGTGCCAGCGGCAGGGCCGATTCACCCCTCCACTTT.

This clonotype showed up just a few times. This may be a read error, as it is one base from a much larger clone. This rearrangement joins TRBV7-8 to TRBJ2-1; TRBD2 might be the D (6 bases). CDR3 length equals 16 residues. V lost 0 bases to trimming and J lost 8 bases, with 17 bases between them. Germline values: CDR1 SGHVS, CDR2 FQNEAQ. The CDR3 DNA sequence: TGTGCCAGCAGCTTAGCGGGAGGTCCCGGTACGCATGAGCAGTTCTTC. Amino acids: CASSLAGGPGTHEQFF. Filled out from reference TRBV7-8 and TRBJ2-1, the complete variable domain reads GAGVSQSPRYKVAKRGQDVALRCDPISGHVSLFWYQQALGQGPEFLTYFQNEAQLDKSGLPSDRFFAERPEGSVSTLKIQRTQQEDSAVYLCASSLAGGPGTHEQFFGPGTRLTVL.

A remark on this clonotype: Given the absence of the conserved phenylalanine or tryptophan at the CDR3 end, a read error is likely. The DNA is omitted, as the CDR3 cannot be located on it reliably, and the CDR3 follows TCRdb's listing. This chain links TRBV2 with TRBJ2-3; TRBD2 is the table's D call, not checked against the DNA. CDR1 is SNHLY and CDR2 is FYNNEI in the germline V gene. The CDR3 is made up of 14 amino acids, end residues included. Here the CDR3 reads CASSDGGGPDQLFV.

The chain couples TRBV7-9 to TRBJ2-3, with D maybe TRBD1 (6 bases). Trimming cost V 8 bases and J 11 bases, with 20 bases left between them. Germline loops: CDR1 SEHNR, CDR2 FQNEAQ (reference sequence). CDR3 size: 13 residues. This CDR3 is CASGAGGTGKQYF. DNA of the CDR3: TGTGCCAGCGGGGCTGGGGGCACAGGTAAGCAGTATTTT.

The chain carries TRBV6-1 and TRBJ2-7; perhaps TRBD2 as D (6 bases). CDR1 and CDR2 (germline): MNHNS, SASEGT. V was pared by 7 bases and J by 6 bases, with 28 bases between. The CDR3 has 17 amino acids. CDR3 DNA sequence: TGTGCCAGCAAGCAAGACTATTCCGGAGGGAGGTCGGGCGAGCAGTACTTC. Its protein product is CASKQDYSGGRSGEQYF.

CDR3 sequence: CASSLGAGANNTQYF. The CDR3 nucleotides are TGTGCCAGCAGCCTAGGGGCGGGGGCGAACAACACGCAGTATTTT. The chain uses TRBV7-8 and TRBJ2-3; D is perhaps TRBD2 (7 bases). The CDR3 contains 15 residues. V was pared by 5 bases and J by 9 bases, with 21 bases between. Looked up from germline, CDR1 is SGHVS and CDR2 is FQNEAQ.

The V gene is TRBV7-8, the J gene TRBJ2-3, with D unresolved. Germline V gives CDR1 SGHVS, CDR2 FQNEAQ. The V end was cut by 6 bases, the J end by 11 bases, with 18 bases between. The CDR3 consists of 13 residues. The CDR3 nucleotides read TGTGCCAGCAGTTACCAGACCTACGGTGAGCAGTATTTT. Translating it yields CASSYQTYGEQYF.

This rearrangement joins TRBV2 to TRBJ2-7; the D is unclear. Looked up from germline, CDR1 is SNHLY and CDR2 is FYNNEI. V dropped 5 bases and J dropped 3 bases, with 11 bases sitting between them. This CDR3 has 13 residues. CDR3 protein: CASSYGRNYEQYF. In nucleotides, the CDR3 is TGTGCCAGCAGTTACGGTCGGAACTACGAGCAGTACTTC. Combining the CDR3 with reference TRBV2 and TRBJ2-7 gives the whole variable domain EPEVTQTPSHQVTQMGQEVILRCVPISNHLYFYWYRQILGQKVEFLVSFYNNEISEKSEIFDDQFSVERPDGSNFTLKIRSTKLEDSAMYFCASSYGRNYEQYFGPGTRLTVT.

With regard to this clonotype: At one boundary the junction diverges from the germline segment, which might be a read error. The chain joins TRBV7-9 to TRBJ1-6; D is undetermined. Per the germline V gene, CDR1 is SEHNR and CDR2 is FQNEAQ (reference sequence). This CDR3 has 16 amino acids. CDR3 coding DNA: TGTGCCAGCAGCTTAGGGGCCGGGGAGCTGAATTCTCCCCTCCACTTT. It yields the protein CASSLGAGELNSPLHF. The full variable domain, in which reference TRBV7-9 and TRBJ1-6 provide the parts outside the CDR3, is DTGVSQNPRHKITKRGQNVTFRCDPISEHNRLYWYRQTLGQGPEFLTYFQNEAQLEKSRLLSDRFSAERPKGSFSTLEIQRTEQGDSAMYLCASSLGAGELNSPLHFGNGTRLTVT.

This rearrangement joins TRBV19 to TRBJ2-1; 8 bases match TRBD2. The V gene's germline CDR1 is LNHDA and CDR2 SQIVND (reference sequence). J was trimmed by 3 bases and V by 1 base; bases with no gene match: 5. The CDR3 length is 16 residues. The CDR3 coding sequence is TGTGCCAGTAGTATAGCGAAGCGGGGGTACTACAATGAGCAGTTCTTC. Translated: CASSIAKRGYYNEQFF.

On this clonotype itself: No DNA is shown, since the ends of the CDR3 on it are uncertain; the CDR3 is the one TCRdb lists. V and J are TRBV7-9 and TRBJ2-5. Both ends counted, the CDR3 spans 14 residues. Germline lookup yields CDR1 SEHNR and CDR2 FQNEAQ (reference sequence). This chain's CDR3 is CASSTVAETQYFYF.